This T cell receptor (beta chain) appears in the sequencing data of a study of identical twins. Each cDNA held unique molecular identifiers, and template switching gave it a universal primer site. Via MiXCR, TCRdb re-called the 5' RACE reads, giving one row per CDR3 protein. The table records about 280,000 distinct CDR3 sequences, about 8.9% of them present only once. Only healthy Caucasians were included as donors. A few counts support this clonotype. Its antigen remains unknown. Study-level points and caveats: Fewer insertions marked abundant cord blood beta clonotypes; young adult naive trended weakly, memory not at all.

These data were likewise used in another study, on yellow fever vaccine responses in identical twins.

The origin of this receptor is a woman under 30 in good health. Sequenced material: memory (CD45RO+) T cells sorted from blood.

The CDR3 is CASSLMGGIQETQYF. The CDR3 coding sequence is TGTGCCAGCAGCCTCATGGGCGGGATCCAAGAGACCCAGTACTTC. This sequence joins TRBV6-1 and TRBJ2-5, with D possibly matching TRBD2 (6 bases). CDR3 size: 15 residues. CDR1 is MNHNS and CDR2 is SASEGT in the germline V gene. The ends were cut back, 6 bases at V and 1 base at J, with 15 bases in the middle.